These 13 T cell receptor beta chains share one sample of origin, sequenced in a study of CD8+CD57+ T cells in acquired aplastic anemia. CDR3 and TCR beta VDJ profiling relied on genomic DNA as the template. One entry per CDR3 protein results from TCRdb running MiXCR on the reads. In the table there are a few hundred thousand distinct CDR3 sequences, 60% to 80% of which are singletons. Sequencing used sorted CD4+, CD8+, or CD8+CD57+ T cells (not recorded which) from PBMCs. These TCRs come from a human donor in good health, serving as a control.

The rearrangement uses TRBV7-6 and TRBJ2-6, with D possibly matching TRBD2 (6 bases). The V and J ends lost 2 bases and 12 bases respectively, with 14 bases between them. The CDR3 loop spans 14 amino acids. Germline V gene sequence: CDR1 SGHVS, CDR2 FNYEAQ. CDR3 loop: CASSLREANTVLTF. CDR3 in DNA: TGTGCCAGCAGCTTAAGGGAGGCGAACACCGTCCTGACTTTC.

The V and J genes are TRBV7-3 and TRBJ1-2; no definite D call. The length of the CDR3 is 12 residues. The germline CDR1 and CDR2 sequences are SGHTA and FQGTGA. V was shortened by 8 bases and J by 11 bases, with 18 bases between the two germline ends. CDR3 nucleotides: TGTGCCAGCCGGTACAATAACTATGAGTACACCTTC. It encodes CASRYNNYEYTF.

Comment on this clonotype: The junction differs from germline at one of its ends, possibly a read error. V and J are TRBV12-5 and TRBJ2-2; D may be TRBD1 or TRBD2 (5 bases each). The CDR3 totals 14 residues. The germline CDR1 and CDR2 sequences are LGHNT and FRNRAP. This CDR3 is CASSFGRATGELSF. The CDR3 coding sequence is TGTGCCAGCAGCTTCGGCAGGGCCACCGGGGAGCTGTCTTTT.

This CDR3 reads CSARAKGSYTYGFF. The DNA of the CDR3 is TGCAGTGCTAGAGCCAAGGGGTCGTACACTTACGGTTTCTTT. This chain links TRBV20-1 with TRBJ1-1; possible D gene TRBD1, 5 bases. The length of the CDR3 is 14 residues. V lost 1 base and J lost 13, with 22 bases in between. From germline, CDR1 is DFQATT and CDR2 SNEGSKA (reference sequence).

This clonotype was found once. CDR3 nucleotide sequence: TGTGCCAGCAGCTCGACAGGGGTAAGAAATGGCTACACCTTC. Its translation: CASSSTGVRNGYTF. The J gene is TRBJ1-2, the V gene TRBV12-3 or TRBV12-4, with TRBD1 identical over 8 bases. V lost 6 bases, J lost 6 bases, and 9 bases stayed unmatched. The CDR3 sequence is 14 residues long.

As concerns this clonotype: The junction departs from germline at one end; a sequencing error may be responsible. V usage is TRBV20-1 and J usage is TRBJ1-5; D is ambiguous. The CDR3 is made up of 13 amino acids. CDR1 and CDR2 from the germline V gene are DFQATT and SNEGSKA (reference sequence). The CDR3 sequence: CSVRMTPTYAQHF. The CDR3 coding sequence is TGCAGTGTTAGAATGACACCTACCTACGCCCAGCATTTT.

This rearrangement joins TRBV7-2 to TRBJ2-7; 12 nucleotides agree with TRBD2. Unmatched junction bases numbered 6, after V lost 1 base and J lost 5 bases. From germline, CDR1 is SGHTA and CDR2 FQGNSA. The length of the CDR3 is 16 residues. The CDR3 spells CASSLVLAGGRNEQYF. CDR3 coding DNA: TGTGCCAGCAGCTTAGTGCTAGCGGGAGGGCGAAACGAGCAGTACTTC.

This clonotype occurred many times. The V and J genes are TRBV12-3 or TRBV12-4 and TRBJ1-2, with 7 nucleotides matching TRBD1. V lost 6 bases and J lost 11; bases outside the gene matches: 12. CDR3 length: 13 amino acids. CDR3 residues: CASSPDRELGYTF. DNA for the CDR3: TGTGCCAGCAGCCCTGACAGGGAGCTAGGGTACACCTTC.

In nucleotides, the CDR3 is TGCAGTGCTACCGACCCAGGGACGGGTGGCTACACCTTC. This sequence encodes CSATDPGTGGYTF. This chain joins TRBV20-1 and TRBJ1-2; TRBD1 is a possible D gene (5 bases). From germline, CDR1 is DFQATT and CDR2 SNEGSKA (reference sequence). The CDR3 sequence is 13 residues long. Trimming left V 4 bases short and J 7 bases short, with 16 bases between.

A note on this clonotype: At one of its ends the junction is not consistent with the germline gene, which may arise from a read error. The gene calls are TRBV7-3 and TRBJ2-1, with TRBD2 as a possible D gene (5 bases). The CDR3 is made up of 14 amino acids. The V gene's germline CDR1 is SGHTA and CDR2 FQGTGA. Written as DNA, the CDR3 is TGTGCCAGCAGCCAACAATTGCCGGGAAGCGCGCAGGATTTC. Protein product: CASSQQLPGSAQDF.

At least ten counts were recorded for this clonotype. This chain links TRBV6-5 with TRBJ2-2, with D possibly TRBD1 on 6 matching bases. Germline CDR1 and CDR2: MNHEY and SVGAGI. The ends were cut back, 2 bases at V and 1 base at J, with 14 bases in the middle. This CDR3 has 17 amino acids. The chain's CDR3 is CASSYDVVGGNTGELFF. DNA for the CDR3: TGTGCCAGCAGTTACGATGTAGTAGGGGGGAACACCGGGGAGCTGTTTTTT.

This clonotype was picked up many times. CDR3 DNA sequence: TGTGCCAGCAGCTCCCGTCGGGGACTAGCACATGAGCAGTTCTTC. This codes for CASSSRRGLAHEQFF. The J gene is TRBJ2-1, the V gene TRBV11-2, with 9 nucleotides matching TRBD2. With 4 bases clipped from V and 8 bases from J, the junction kept 9 bases outside the gene matches. Looked up from germline, CDR1 is SGHAT and CDR2 is FQNNGV. This CDR3 has 15 amino acids.

This clonotype appeared a single time. A read error may account for a junction end that differs from germline. The chain couples TRBV5-6 to TRBJ2-5; 8 bases are a match to TRBD2. The germline gives CDR1 SGHDT, CDR2 YYEEEE. CDR3 size: 17 residues. CDR3 coding DNA: TGTGCCAGCAGCCTAAGTTTCTTAGCGGGGAATCTAGAGACCCGGTACTTC. Amino acids: CASSLSFLAGNLETRYF.